A selection of T cell receptor beta chains follows, all from one sample in a study of T-cell reconstitution after alpha-beta-depleted transplantation in children. TCRdb used MiXCR to reprocess the PCR reads, holding one entry per CDR3 protein. Found here are a few hundred thousand distinct CDR3 sequences, 15% to 20% of them singletons; the top ten hold about 3.1%. The input for sequencing was PBMCs from the stem cell graft donor, taken from the stem cell graft. These receptor sequences come from a human donor who donated a stem cell graft to a child with acute lymphoblastic leukemia. Both conserved end residues are part of each CDR3. D genes are given only for firm matches. Rows may omit the clone size; those that give it use once, few, many or a size class.

clone size: many
J gene: TRBJ2-2
V gene: TRBV9
D gene: -
CDR3 DNA: TGTGCCAGCAGCCCATCAGGGGCCGGGGAGCTGTTTTTT
CDR3 protein: CASSPSGAGELFF

clone size: -
J gene: TRBJ2-7
V gene: TRBV9
D gene: -
CDR3 DNA: TGTGCCAGCAGCGTATCATTCAGGGAAGAAAACGAGCAGTACTTC
CDR3 protein: CASSVSFREENEQYF

clone size: -
J gene: TRBJ2-1
V gene: TRBV25-1
D gene: -
CDR3 DNA: TGTGCCAGCAGTGTTCAGGGAAACAATGAGCAGTTCTTC
CDR3 protein: CASSVQGNNEQFF

clone size: many
J gene: TRBJ2-3
V gene: TRBV29-1
D gene: -
CDR3 DNA: TGCAGCGCTACCTGGGGGGGGCGACTCACAGATACGCAGTATTTT
CDR3 protein: CSATWGGRLTDTQYF

clone size: -
J gene: TRBJ1-4
V gene: TRBV5-1
D gene: -
CDR3 DNA: TGCGCCAGCAGTTCGGGGGGGGCTGGAAAACTGTTTTTT
CDR3 protein: CASSSGGAGKLFF

clone size: many
J gene: TRBJ2-3
V gene: TRBV20-1
D gene: TRBD2
CDR3 DNA: TGCAGTGCTATAGCGGGAGATGATATCATGACGCAGTATTTT
CDR3 protein: CSAIAGDDIMTQYF

clone size: -
J gene: TRBJ2-3
V gene: TRBV27
D gene: TRBD2
CDR3 DNA: TGTGCCAGCAGTAGGGGAGGGGAGGGGGATACGCAGTATTTT
CDR3 protein: CASSRGGEGDTQYF

clone size: -
J gene: TRBJ2-7
V gene: TRBV5-1
D gene: TRBD2
CDR3 DNA: TGCGCCAGCATTAGCGGGAGCTACGAGCAGTACTTC
CDR3 protein: CASISGSYEQYF

clone size: -
J gene: TRBJ2-2
V gene: TRBV20-1
D gene: TRBD2
CDR3 DNA: TGCAGTGCTAGTGGACTAGCGGGAGGCCGAGGGAAAGCCGGGGAGCTGTTTTTT
CDR3 protein: CSASGLAGGRGKAGELFF

clone size: few
J gene: TRBJ2-7
V gene: TRBV14
D gene: -
CDR3 DNA: TGTGCCAGCAGCCAAGGGTTCGGGCCGTACTCCTACGAGCAGTACTTC
CDR3 protein: CASSQGFGPYSYEQYF

clone size: few
J gene: TRBJ1-1
V gene: TRBV12-3/TRBV12-4
D gene: -
CDR3 DNA: TGTGCCAGCAGTAAGGACAGAGTGAACACTGAAGCTTTCTTT
CDR3 protein: CASSKDRVNTEAFF

clone size: many
J gene: TRBJ1-1
V gene: TRBV6-1
D gene: -
CDR3 DNA: TGTGCCAGCAAACCAGACCAGGGGACGGACCCTGAAGCTTTCTTT
CDR3 protein: CASKPDQGTDPEAFF

clone size: once
J gene: TRBJ2-2
V gene: TRBV5-1
D gene: -
CDR3 DNA: TGCGCCAGCAGCTTGGAAGGGCAGATCGGGGAGCTGTTTTTT
CDR3 protein: CASSLEGQIGELFF

clone size: -
J gene: TRBJ1-5
V gene: TRBV12-5
D gene: -
CDR3 DNA: TGTGCTAGTGGTTTGGTACGAAGTCTCGAACGGGGTCAGCCCCAGCATTTT
CDR3 protein: CASGLVRSLERGQPQHF

clone size: once
J gene: TRBJ2-4
V gene: TRBV7-9
D gene: TRBD2
CDR3 DNA: TGTGCCAGCAACGACGGACTAGAGGGATACATTCAGTACTTC
CDR3 protein: CASNDGLEGYIQYF

clone size: few
J gene: TRBJ2-5
V gene: TRBV5-1
D gene: TRBD2
CDR3 DNA: TGCGCCAGCAGCTTGATTGGGACTAGTACCCTAGGAGAGACCCAGTACTTC
CDR3 protein: CASSLIGTSTLGETQYF

clone size: few
J gene: TRBJ1-5
V gene: TRBV19
D gene: -
CDR3 DNA: TGTGCCAGTAGTATCCCCGGAATCAATCAGCCCCAGCATTTT
CDR3 protein: CASSIPGINQPQHF

clone size: once
J gene: TRBJ2-1
V gene: TRBV20-1
D gene: -
CDR3 DNA: TGCAGTGCTAGTAAGGGCAGGAGCTCCTACAATGAGCAGTTCTTC
CDR3 protein: CSASKGRSSYNEQFF

clone size: few
J gene: TRBJ1-1
V gene: TRBV10-3
D gene: -
CDR3 DNA: TGTGCCATCAGTGGATCAGGGCGCACGGTTTTGAACACTGAAGCTTTCTTT
CDR3 protein: CAISGSGRTVLNTEAFF

clone size: few
J gene: TRBJ1-5
V gene: TRBV4-1
D gene: -
CDR3 DNA: TGCGCCAGCAGCCAAGAAAGCCCCAGTTTCAATCAGCCCCAGCATTTT
CDR3 protein: CASSQESPSFNQPQHF

clone size: few
J gene: TRBJ2-7
V gene: TRBV5-1
D gene: TRBD1
CDR3 DNA: TGCGCCAGCAACGACGACAGGGTAATTTTCTACGAGCAGTACTTC
CDR3 protein: CASNDDRVIFYEQYF

clone size: -
J gene: TRBJ2-1
V gene: TRBV2
D gene: -
CDR3 DNA: TGTGCCAGCAGTGTAAGTGGGACCTACAATGAGCAGTTCTTC
CDR3 protein: CASSVSGTYNEQFF

clone size: few
J gene: TRBJ2-1
V gene: TRBV27
D gene: TRBD1
CDR3 DNA: TGTGCCAGCAGTCAGCCGGGACAGGTCTACAATGAGCAGTTCTTC
CDR3 protein: CASSQPGQVYNEQFF

clone size: -
J gene: TRBJ2-5
V gene: TRBV20-1
D gene: -
CDR3 DNA: TGCAGTGCTAATTGGGCCTCGGTGGAGACCCAGTACTTC
CDR3 protein: CSANWASVETQYF

clone size: -
J gene: TRBJ2-5
V gene: TRBV6-5
D gene: -
CDR3 DNA: TGTGCCAGCAGGTACAGGGTATGGGTGGAGACCCAGTACTTC
CDR3 protein: CASRYRVWVETQYF

clone size: few
J gene: TRBJ2-1
V gene: TRBV20-1
D gene: TRBD2
CDR3 DNA: TGCAGTGCCCAACTGACTAGCGGGATCTACAATGAGCAGTTCTTC
CDR3 protein: CSAQLTSGIYNEQFF

clone size: many
J gene: TRBJ1-1
V gene: TRBV29-1
D gene: -
CDR3 DNA: TGCAGCGTTACGGCGAACACTGAAGCTTTCTTT
CDR3 protein: CSVTANTEAFF

clone size: few
J gene: TRBJ2-7
V gene: TRBV27
D gene: -
CDR3 DNA: TGTGCCAGCTCCTTCGGAACAGGAAGCTCCTACGAGCAGTACTTC
CDR3 protein: CASSFGTGSSYEQYF

clone size: few
J gene: TRBJ2-2
V gene: TRBV5-8
D gene: -
CDR3 DNA: TGTGCCAGCAGCTTGAATGGCTGGACGGTGGAGCTGTTTTTT
CDR3 protein: CASSLNGWTVELFF

clone size: -
J gene: TRBJ1-2
V gene: TRBV10-3
D gene: -
CDR3 DNA: TGTGCCATCAGTGAAGAGTTCGGGGGCGGGTATGGCTACACCTTC
CDR3 protein: CAISEEFGGGYGYTF